The rows below give T cell receptor beta chains drawn from one sample of a study of blood T cell repertoires in COVID-19. The repertoire was sequenced with immunoSEQ multiplex PCR; TCRdb's copy has only in-frame clones and lacks some. The sample carries around 130,000 clones, around 89% recorded once. The specimen sequenced was peripheral blood. Every receptor here comes from a man aged 50 or older with active or convalescent COVID-19. CDR3s include the opening cysteine and the closing phenylalanine or tryptophan. The order of the fields is D gene, V gene, J gene, CDR3 protein, CDR3 DNA. A D gene is named only where the DNA matches it firmly.

NA,TRBV5-1,TRBJ2-5,CASSATPSEKETQYF,TGCGCCAGCAGCGCCACCCCTAGCGAAAAAGAGACCCAGTACTTC
NA,TRBV12-3/TRBV12-4,TRBJ1-1,CASTPYGGEAFF,TGTGCCAGCACCCCCTACGGGGGTGAAGCTTTCTTT
NA,TRBV19,TRBJ2-5,CASSMTEPGVSETQYF,TGTGCCAGTAGTATGACCGAACCAGGGGTTTCAGAGACCCAGTACTTC
TRBD2,TRBV7-6,TRBJ2-3,CASSTRSGGRTDTQYF,TGTGCCAGCAGCACACGTAGCGGGGGGAGGACAGATACGCAGTATTTT
TRBD2,TRBV14,TRBJ2-3,CASSSLLAGITDTQYF,TGTGCCAGCAGCAGCTTACTAGCGGGAATCACAGATACGCAGTATTTT
NA,TRBV2,TRBJ1-5,CASSGLVQAGQPQHF,TGTGCCAGCAGTGGTTTGGTTCAGGCGGGACAGCCCCAGCATTTT
TRBD2,TRBV6-2/TRBV6-3,TRBJ2-6,CASSYPGLAGGPSGANVLTF,TGTGCCAGCAGTTACCCGGGACTAGCGGGGGGTCCTTCGGGGGCCAACGTCCTGACTTTC
TRBD1,TRBV6-1,TRBJ1-5,CASSEQGAIQPQHF,TGTGCCAGCAGTGAACAGGGGGCTATTCAGCCCCAGCATTTT
TRBD2,TRBV28,TRBJ2-5,CASSFTSGSVETQYF,TGTGCCAGCAGTTTCACTAGCGGGAGTGTAGAGACCCAGTACTTC
NA,TRBV2,TRBJ2-5,CAPWPQETQYF,TGTGCCCCCTGGCCCCAAGAGACCCAGTACTTC